A selection of T cell receptor beta chains follows, all from one sample in a study of shared clonotypes between healthy human individuals. TCRdb's table, derived via immunoSEQ multiplex PCR, lists solely in-frame clones and lacks some. Of some 980,000 clones in the sample, 76% are singletons; the top ten hold approximately 1.5%. Sequencing was carried out using memory CD4+ T cells sorted from blood. Every receptor here comes from a man aged 18 to 30 in good health. CDR3s include the opening cysteine and the closing phenylalanine or tryptophan. D genes are given only for firm matches. Clone sizes are given selectively: once, few, many, or a class where the clone is expanded.

CDR3 protein: CASSQGPSGNTIYF
CDR3 DNA: TGTGCCAGCAGCCAAGGCCCCTCTGGAAACACCATATATTTT
D gene: -
clone size: -
J gene: TRBJ1-3
V gene: TRBV7-9

CDR3 protein: CASRITDRGNTEAFF
CDR3 DNA: TGTGCCAGCAGGATCACCGACAGGGGGAACACTGAAGCTTTCTTT
D gene: TRBD1
clone size: -
J gene: TRBJ1-1
V gene: TRBV28

CDR3 protein: CASAPRAQTDTGELFF
CDR3 DNA: TGCGCCAGCGCGCCCAGGGCCCAAACGGACACCGGGGAGCTGTTTTTT
D gene: -
clone size: few
J gene: TRBJ2-2
V gene: TRBV5-1

CDR3 protein: CASSLVGTFSTDTQYF
CDR3 DNA: TGTGCCAGCAGCTTAGTCGGGACATTTTCCACAGATACGCAGTATTTT
D gene: -
clone size: once
J gene: TRBJ2-3
V gene: TRBV7-2

CDR3 protein: CATSRDRGSGTGKHSGANVLTF
CDR3 DNA: TGTGCCACCAGCAGAGATCGGGGTTCCGGGACCGGAAAACACTCTGGGGCCAACGTCCTGACTTTC
D gene: -
clone size: -
J gene: TRBJ2-6
V gene: TRBV15

CDR3 protein: CASSEGGGETYEQYF
CDR3 DNA: TGTGCCAGCAGCGAAGGAGGGGGTGAAACCTACGAGCAGTACTTC
D gene: -
clone size: few
J gene: TRBJ2-7
V gene: TRBV5-6

CDR3 protein: CASSRLAAQETQYF
CDR3 DNA: TGTGCCAGCTCTCGACTAGCTGCACAAGAGACCCAGTACTTC
D gene: TRBD2
clone size: -
J gene: TRBJ2-5
V gene: TRBV18

CDR3 protein: CASSGTGNYGYTF
CDR3 DNA: TGTGCCAGCAGTGGAACAGGGAACTATGGCTACACCTTC
D gene: -
clone size: once
J gene: TRBJ1-2
V gene: TRBV9

CDR3 protein: CASSLRTGVMATEAFF
CDR3 DNA: TGCGCCAGCAGCTTGAGGACAGGGGTTATGGCCACTGAAGCTTTCTTT
D gene: TRBD1
clone size: -
J gene: TRBJ1-1
V gene: TRBV5-1

CDR3 protein: CASSIGTVSNQPQHF
CDR3 DNA: TGTGCCAGTAGTATCGGGACAGTTAGCAATCAGCCCCAGCATTTT
D gene: TRBD1
clone size: few
J gene: TRBJ1-5
V gene: TRBV19

CDR3 protein: CASKSPQDTIYF
CDR3 DNA: TGTGCCAGCAAGAGCCCCCAGGACACCATATATTTT
D gene: -
clone size: many
J gene: TRBJ1-3
V gene: TRBV6-5

CDR3 protein: CASSIGSGYTF
CDR3 DNA: TGTGCCAGTAGTATAGGCAGTGGCTACACCTTC
D gene: -
clone size: many
J gene: TRBJ1-2
V gene: TRBV19

CDR3 protein: CASSLYGGSSYNSPLHF
CDR3 DNA: TGCGCCAGCAGCTTGTACGGTGGGAGCTCCTATAATTCACCCCTCCACTTT
D gene: -
clone size: -
J gene: TRBJ1-6
V gene: TRBV5-1

CDR3 protein: CAISDRTSGVDTQYF
CDR3 DNA: TGTGCCATCAGTGATAGGACTAGCGGGGTGGATACGCAGTATTTT
D gene: TRBD2
clone size: -
J gene: TRBJ2-3
V gene: TRBV10-3

CDR3 protein: CASSGSGRSYNEQFF
CDR3 DNA: TGTGCCAGCAGCGGTAGCGGGAGATCCTACAATGAGCAGTTCTTC
D gene: TRBD2
clone size: once
J gene: TRBJ2-1
V gene: TRBV9

CDR3 protein: CASSVTSGFSSTDTQYF
CDR3 DNA: TGTGCCAGCAGCGTGACTAGCGGTTTCTCTAGCACAGATACGCAGTATTTT
D gene: TRBD2
clone size: -
J gene: TRBJ2-3
V gene: TRBV9

CDR3 protein: CASSVGLAGGNTQYF
CDR3 DNA: TGTGCCAGCAGCGTAGGTCTAGCGGGGGGAAATACGCAGTATTTT
D gene: TRBD2
clone size: -
J gene: TRBJ2-3
V gene: TRBV9

CDR3 protein: CASSYRDRANYGYTF
CDR3 DNA: TGTGCCAGCAGTTACCGGGACAGAGCTAACTATGGCTACACCTTC
D gene: TRBD1
clone size: -
J gene: TRBJ1-2
V gene: TRBV6-6

CDR3 protein: CASSFDYSYNEQFF
CDR3 DNA: TGTGCCAGCAGCTTTGACTATTCCTACAATGAGCAGTTCTTC
D gene: -
clone size: -
J gene: TRBJ2-1
V gene: TRBV7-9

CDR3 protein: CSVEDLRQGQFF
CDR3 DNA: TGCAGCGTTGAAGATTTGCGACAGGGTCAGTTCTTC
D gene: TRBD1
clone size: -
J gene: TRBJ2-1
V gene: TRBV29-1

CDR3 protein: CATRRLAGFYEQYF
CDR3 DNA: TGCGCCACCCGAAGACTAGCGGGATTCTACGAGCAGTACTTC
D gene: TRBD2
clone size: -
J gene: TRBJ2-7
V gene: TRBV5-1

CDR3 protein: CASSPFNQPQHF
CDR3 DNA: TGTGCCAGCTCACCCTTCAATCAGCCCCAGCATTTT
D gene: -
clone size: -
J gene: TRBJ1-5
V gene: TRBV18

CDR3 protein: CASSAGTVTYEQYF
CDR3 DNA: TGCGCCAGCAGCGCCGGGACCGTGACCTACGAGCAGTACTTC
D gene: -
clone size: -
J gene: TRBJ2-7
V gene: TRBV5-1

CDR3 protein: CASSLMGQVYNEQFF
CDR3 DNA: TGTGCCAGCAGCTTGATGGGACAGGTGTACAATGAGCAGTTCTTC
D gene: TRBD1
clone size: once
J gene: TRBJ2-1
V gene: TRBV5-4

CDR3 protein: CASSQRGPNTEAFF
CDR3 DNA: TGTGCCAGCAGCCAAAGAGGACCGAACACTGAAGCTTTCTTT
D gene: -
clone size: -
J gene: TRBJ1-1
V gene: TRBV6-5

CDR3 protein: CASSLTPGTGSSNGYTF
CDR3 DNA: TGTGCCAGCAGTCTCACCCCCGGGACAGGGTCCTCGAATGGCTACACCTTC
D gene: TRBD1
clone size: -
J gene: TRBJ1-2
V gene: TRBV28

CDR3 protein: CASSLVGQGRDTQYF
CDR3 DNA: TGTGCCAGCAGCTTAGTCGGCCAGGGAAGAGATACGCAGTATTTT
D gene: -
clone size: -
J gene: TRBJ2-3
V gene: TRBV7-2

CDR3 protein: CASSRNYYGYTF
CDR3 DNA: TGTGCCAGTAGTAGGAACTACTATGGCTACACCTTC
D gene: -
clone size: -
J gene: TRBJ1-2
V gene: TRBV19

CDR3 protein: CASSETTGTGNEKLFF
CDR3 DNA: TGCGCCAGCAGCGAAACCACCGGGACTGGTAATGAAAAACTGTTTTTT
D gene: -
clone size: -
J gene: TRBJ1-4
V gene: TRBV5-1

CDR3 protein: CASSSLGTGYEQYF
CDR3 DNA: TGTGCCAGCAGCTCTCTGGGGACAGGCTACGAGCAGTACTTC
D gene: TRBD1
clone size: few
J gene: TRBJ2-7
V gene: TRBV5-6

CDR3 protein: CASSWDSVAEQFF
CDR3 DNA: TGTGCCAGCAGCTGGGACTCGGTGGCTGAGCAGTTCTTC
D gene: -
clone size: -
J gene: TRBJ2-1
V gene: TRBV5-4

CDR3 protein: CSAKGTYEQYF
CDR3 DNA: TGCAGTGCTAAAGGAACCTACGAGCAGTACTTC
D gene: -
clone size: few
J gene: TRBJ2-7
V gene: TRBV20-1

CDR3 protein: CASSLQGAPEANVLTF
CDR3 DNA: TGTGCCAGCAGCTTACAGGGGGCGCCTGAGGCCAACGTCCTGACTTTC
D gene: TRBD1
clone size: few
J gene: TRBJ2-6
V gene: TRBV7-9

CDR3 protein: CASRTPSGGETQYF
CDR3 DNA: TGTGCCAGCAGGACCCCTAGCGGGGGAGAGACCCAGTACTTC
D gene: TRBD2
clone size: -
J gene: TRBJ2-5
V gene: TRBV6-5

CDR3 protein: CASRTPRQVGSAGTF
CDR3 DNA: TGTGCCAGCAGGACCCCCCGACAGGTAGGGTCCGCTGGCACCTTC
D gene: -
clone size: -
J gene: TRBJ1-2
V gene: TRBV28

CDR3 protein: CASSVDPQHNEQFF
CDR3 DNA: TGTGCCAGCAGCGTAGATCCTCAGCACAATGAGCAGTTCTTC
D gene: -
clone size: -
J gene: TRBJ2-1
V gene: TRBV9

CDR3 protein: CASSDGPNTEAFF
CDR3 DNA: TGTGCCAGCAGTGACGGGCCGAACACTGAAGCTTTCTTT
D gene: -
clone size: -
J gene: TRBJ1-1
V gene: TRBV25-1

CDR3 protein: CASTQGTANYGYTF
CDR3 DNA: TGTGCCAGTACACAGGGGACCGCTAACTATGGCTACACCTTC
D gene: TRBD1
clone size: -
J gene: TRBJ1-2
V gene: TRBV19

CDR3 protein: CASSQDPHAGELFF
CDR3 DNA: TGCGCCAGCAGCCAAGATCCCCATGCCGGGGAGCTGTTTTTT
D gene: -
clone size: -
J gene: TRBJ2-2
V gene: TRBV4-3

CDR3 protein: CASSHFREPLAETQYF
CDR3 DNA: TGTGCCAGCAGCCATTTCCGGGAACCACTCGCGGAGACCCAGTACTTC
D gene: -
clone size: -
J gene: TRBJ2-5
V gene: TRBV7-9

CDR3 protein: CASPPQGGKNIQYF
CDR3 DNA: TGTGCCAGCCCCCCCCAGGGAGGGAAAAACATTCAGTACTTC
D gene: TRBD2
clone size: few
J gene: TRBJ2-4
V gene: TRBV28

CDR3 protein: CASSVGAGSSGNTIYF
CDR3 DNA: TGTGCCAGCAGCGTAGGGGCAGGTAGCTCTGGAAACACCATATATTTT
D gene: -
clone size: -
J gene: TRBJ1-3
V gene: TRBV9

CDR3 protein: CASSFDRNNEQFF
CDR3 DNA: TGCGCCAGCAGCTTTGACAGGAACAATGAGCAGTTCTTC
D gene: -
clone size: few
J gene: TRBJ2-1
V gene: TRBV5-1

CDR3 protein: CASSLRTGNTEAFF
CDR3 DNA: TGTGCCAGCAGCCTCCGGACAGGGAACACTGAAGCTTTCTTT
D gene: TRBD1
clone size: -
J gene: TRBJ1-1
V gene: TRBV7-2

CDR3 protein: CASRPTALGANVLTF
CDR3 DNA: TGTGCCAGCAGACCTACGGCTCTGGGGGCCAACGTCCTGACTTTC
D gene: -
clone size: -
J gene: TRBJ2-6
V gene: TRBV6-5

CDR3 protein: CASSLPQGNSPLHF
CDR3 DNA: TGTGCCAGCAGCCTCCCCCAGGGCAATTCACCCCTCCACTTT
D gene: -
clone size: once
J gene: TRBJ1-6
V gene: TRBV28

CDR3 protein: CASSLGREAGAAFF
CDR3 DNA: TGTGCCAGCAGCTTAGGCCGTGAGGCAGGGGCAGCTTTCTTT
D gene: -
clone size: -
J gene: TRBJ1-1
V gene: TRBV7-8

CDR3 protein: CASSLAGDSRGEQYF
CDR3 DNA: TGTGCCAGCAGCCTCGCGGGGGACTCCCGTGGCGAGCAGTACTTC
D gene: TRBD2
clone size: -
J gene: TRBJ2-7
V gene: TRBV5-6

CDR3 protein: CASSLESSGDNEQFF
CDR3 DNA: TGCGCCAGCAGCTTGGAGTCTAGCGGCGACAATGAGCAGTTCTTC
D gene: TRBD2
clone size: once
J gene: TRBJ2-1
V gene: TRBV5-1

CDR3 protein: CASTVTGTGGADTQYF
CDR3 DNA: TGCGCCAGTACTGTGACCGGGACAGGGGGCGCCGATACGCAGTATTTT
D gene: TRBD1
clone size: -
J gene: TRBJ2-3
V gene: TRBV5-1